The present TCR beta chain was sequenced within a study of blood T cell repertoires in COVID-19. Overall study: COVID-19 samples collected from the United States, Italy and Spain covered acute and convalescent phases. The cDNA or gDNA used as material had been derived from T cells, B-cell-depleted T cells, or PBMCs.

The germline gives CDR1 SGHRS, CDR2 YFSETQ. With V trimmed by 4 bases and J by 9 bases, 10 bases remained unmatched. The CDR3 runs 14 residues. As processed by the authors: Reference gene primer amplification gave estimated nucleated cell counts. The table came from immunoSEQ multiplex PCR; TCRdb's copy has only in-frame clones and leaves some out. The DNA gave D and trimming, while V, J and clone size come from that table. The table records about 250,000 clones, 89% of them present only once. The chain links TRBV5-1 to TRBJ1-5, with 7 bases lining up with TRBD1. This sequence was found in a woman in her 40s who had recovered from COVID-19. The sequenced sample consisted of peripheral blood. CDR3 DNA: TGCGCCAGCAGCCCGCGGGACAGTCAGGGGCCCCAGCATTTT. Encoded protein: CASSPRDSQGPQHF.